The clone carrying this T cell receptor beta chain was found a few times. The sample originates from a study of regulatory T cells in long-lasting Graves disease. Germline V CDR1 and CDR2: DFQATT, SNEGSKA (reference sequence). The CDR3 runs to 13 residues. V dropped 4 bases and J dropped 8; count of bases not matched to a gene: 8. The TCR beta library used iRepertoire HTBI primers with Arm-PCR amplification of CDR3. TCRdb re-derived calls from the multiplex PCR reads in MiXCR, one entry per CDR3 protein. This table holds hundreds of thousands of distinct CDR3 sequences, 15% to 20% found once. Time point noted: newly diagnosed GD, antithyroid drugs for less than 3 months. PBMC RNA was the source of the TCR library. An endocrinology department located in Xi'an, China, was where the patients came from. The collection involved drawing roughly 10 milliliters of peripheral blood into EDTA tubes. The sample also formed part of further work on T cells in Graves' hyperthyroidism and ophthalmopathy.

The V and J genes are TRBV20-1 and TRBJ2-1; 7 bases agree with TRBD2. This TCR came from a man younger than 35 with Graves disease. Specimen: peripheral blood mononuclear cells (PBMCs), collected at new diagnosis, from a patient treated with antithyroid drugs. Here the CDR3 reads CSATGTTFYEQFF. The DNA for the CDR3 is TGCAGTGCTACCGGGACTACCTTCTATGAGCAGTTCTTC.